This TCR beta chain derives from a study of CD8 T cells in ankylosing spondylitis. Study-wide points: A TCR beta motif of 7 to 9 highly homologous variants seemed to mark ankylosing spondylitis blood.

This clonotype was recorded at least ten times. Its cognate antigen is unknown. The germline V and J ends were trimmed by 2 bases and 4 bases, with 3 bases remaining between them. Germline CDR1 is LGHDT and CDR2 is YNNKEL (reference sequence). This CDR3 is 12 amino acids long. A single record per CDR3 protein comes from TCRdb applying MiXCR to the 5' RACE reads. Seen here are around 130,000 distinct CDR3 sequences, roughly 7.3% observed once, and the top ten hold more than 9%. The V gene is TRBV3-1, the J gene TRBJ1-5, with D uncertain. The sample consisted of blood, either unsorted or a sorted T cell fraction (not recorded which). The TCR was taken from a male donor with ankylosing spondylitis or in good health (not recorded which). Here the CDR3 DNA reads TGTGCCAGCAGCCAAATGAATCAGCCCCAGCATTTT. This sequence encodes CASSQMNQPQHF.